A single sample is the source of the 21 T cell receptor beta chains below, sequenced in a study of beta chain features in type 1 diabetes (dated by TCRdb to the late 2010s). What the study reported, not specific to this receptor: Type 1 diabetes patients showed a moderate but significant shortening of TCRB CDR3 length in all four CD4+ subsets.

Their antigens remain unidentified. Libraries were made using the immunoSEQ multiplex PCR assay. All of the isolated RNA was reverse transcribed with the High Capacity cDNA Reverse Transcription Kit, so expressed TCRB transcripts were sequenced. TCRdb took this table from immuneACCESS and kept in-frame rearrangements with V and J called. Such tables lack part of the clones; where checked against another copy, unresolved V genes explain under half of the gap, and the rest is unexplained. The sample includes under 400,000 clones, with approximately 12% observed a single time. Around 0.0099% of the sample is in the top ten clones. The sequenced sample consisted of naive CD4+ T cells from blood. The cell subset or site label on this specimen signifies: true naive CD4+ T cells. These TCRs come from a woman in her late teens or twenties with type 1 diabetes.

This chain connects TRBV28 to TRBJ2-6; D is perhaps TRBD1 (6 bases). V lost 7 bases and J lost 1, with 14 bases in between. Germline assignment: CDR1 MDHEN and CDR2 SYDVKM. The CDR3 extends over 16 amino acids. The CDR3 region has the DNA TGTGCCAGCACCCACAGGGAAGGATCTGGGGCCAACGTCCTGACTTTC. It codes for CASTHREGSGANVLTF.

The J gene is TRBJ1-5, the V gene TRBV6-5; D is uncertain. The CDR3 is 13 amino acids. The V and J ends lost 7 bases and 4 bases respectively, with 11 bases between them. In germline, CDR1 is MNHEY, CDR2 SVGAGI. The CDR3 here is CASTAGSNQPQHF. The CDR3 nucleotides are TGTGCCAGCACGGCAGGTAGTAATCAGCCCCAGCATTTT.

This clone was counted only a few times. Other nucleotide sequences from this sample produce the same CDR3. CDR3 sequence reads: CASSEYSEQYF. The CDR3 DNA is TGTGCCAGCAGTGAATACAGCGAGCAGTACTTC. J is TRBJ2-7 and V is TRBV25-1, with D uncertain. Germline lookup yields CDR1 MGHDK and CDR2 SYGVNS. The CDR3 runs 11 residues. The V gene lost 0 bases and the J gene lost 6 bases, with 3 bases spanning the gap.

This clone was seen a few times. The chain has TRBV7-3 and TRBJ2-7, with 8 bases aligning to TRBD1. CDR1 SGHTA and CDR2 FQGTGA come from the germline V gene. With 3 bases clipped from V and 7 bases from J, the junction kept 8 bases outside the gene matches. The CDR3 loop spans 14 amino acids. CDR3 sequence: CASSFEGQDGEQYF. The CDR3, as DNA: TGTGCCAGCAGCTTCGAGGGACAGGACGGGGAGCAGTACTTC.

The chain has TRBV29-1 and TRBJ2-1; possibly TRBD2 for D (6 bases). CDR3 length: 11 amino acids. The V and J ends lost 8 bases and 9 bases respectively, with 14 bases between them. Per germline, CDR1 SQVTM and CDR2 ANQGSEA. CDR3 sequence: CSFGTRGEQFF. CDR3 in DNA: TGCAGCTTTGGAACGCGGGGTGAGCAGTTCTTC.

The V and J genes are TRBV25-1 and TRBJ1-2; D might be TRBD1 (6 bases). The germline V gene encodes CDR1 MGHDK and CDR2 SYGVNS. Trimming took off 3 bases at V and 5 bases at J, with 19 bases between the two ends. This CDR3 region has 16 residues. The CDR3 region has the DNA TGTGCCAGCAGTGACGGTGCAGGGGCATTGGTTTATGGCTACACCTTC. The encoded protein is CASSDGAGALVYGYTF.

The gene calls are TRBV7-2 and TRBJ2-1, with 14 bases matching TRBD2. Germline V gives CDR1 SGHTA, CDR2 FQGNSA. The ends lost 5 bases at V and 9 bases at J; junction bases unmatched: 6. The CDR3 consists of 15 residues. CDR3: CASSTGLAGDREQFF. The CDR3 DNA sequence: TGTGCCAGCAGCACGGGACTAGCGGGAGATCGTGAGCAGTTCTTC. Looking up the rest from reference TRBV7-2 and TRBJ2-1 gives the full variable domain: GAGVSQSPSNKVTEKGKDVELRCDPISGHTALYWYRQSLGQGLEFLIYFQGNSAPDKSGLPSDRFSAERTGGSVSTLTIQRTQQEDSAVYLCASSTGLAGDREQFFGPGTRLTVL.

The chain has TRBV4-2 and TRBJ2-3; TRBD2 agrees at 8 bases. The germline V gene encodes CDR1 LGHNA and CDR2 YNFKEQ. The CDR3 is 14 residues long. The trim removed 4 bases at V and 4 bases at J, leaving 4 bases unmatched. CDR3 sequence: CASSRSGTSDTQYF. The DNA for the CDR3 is TGTGCCAGCAGCCGTAGCGGGACGTCAGATACGCAGTATTTT.

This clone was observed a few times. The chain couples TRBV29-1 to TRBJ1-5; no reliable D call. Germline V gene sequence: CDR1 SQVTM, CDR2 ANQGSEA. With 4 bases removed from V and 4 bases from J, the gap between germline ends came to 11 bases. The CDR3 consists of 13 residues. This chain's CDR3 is CSVALVENQPQHF. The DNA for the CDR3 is TGCAGCGTTGCTCTAGTGGAGAATCAGCCCCAGCATTTT.

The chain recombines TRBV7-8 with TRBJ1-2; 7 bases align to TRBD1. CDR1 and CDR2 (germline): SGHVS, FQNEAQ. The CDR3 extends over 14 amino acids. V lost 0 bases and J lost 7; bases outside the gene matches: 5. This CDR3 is CASSLAGGAGGYTF. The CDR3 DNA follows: TGTGCCAGCAGCTTAGCAGGGGGCGCGGGTGGCTACACCTTC.

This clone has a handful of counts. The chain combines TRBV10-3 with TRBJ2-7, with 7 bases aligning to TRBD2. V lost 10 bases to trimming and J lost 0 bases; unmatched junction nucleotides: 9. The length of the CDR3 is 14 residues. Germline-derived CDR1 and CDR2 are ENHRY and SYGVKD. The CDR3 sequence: CANAATSRSYEQYF. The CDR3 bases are TGTGCCAACGCAGCGACTAGCCGCTCCTACGAGCAGTACTTC.

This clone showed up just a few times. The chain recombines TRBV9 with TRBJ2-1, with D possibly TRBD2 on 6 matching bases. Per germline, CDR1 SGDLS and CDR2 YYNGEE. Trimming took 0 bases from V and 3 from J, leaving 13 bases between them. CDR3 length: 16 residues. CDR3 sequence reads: CASSVGSGGYYNEQFF. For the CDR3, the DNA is TGTGCCAGCAGCGTAGGTTCCGGGGGATACTACAATGAGCAGTTCTTC.

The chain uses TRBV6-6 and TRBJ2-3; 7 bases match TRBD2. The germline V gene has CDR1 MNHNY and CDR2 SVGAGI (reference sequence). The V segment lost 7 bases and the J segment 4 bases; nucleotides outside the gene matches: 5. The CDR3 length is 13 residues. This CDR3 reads CASNGRESDTQYF. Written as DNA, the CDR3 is TGTGCCAGCAACGGGCGGGAGTCAGATACGCAGTATTTT.

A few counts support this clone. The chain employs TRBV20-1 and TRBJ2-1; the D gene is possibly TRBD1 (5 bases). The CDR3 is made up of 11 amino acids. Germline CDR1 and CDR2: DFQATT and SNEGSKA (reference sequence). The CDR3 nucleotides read TGCAGCCGCCAGGGCTACAATGAGCAGTTCTTC. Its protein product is CSRQGYNEQFF.

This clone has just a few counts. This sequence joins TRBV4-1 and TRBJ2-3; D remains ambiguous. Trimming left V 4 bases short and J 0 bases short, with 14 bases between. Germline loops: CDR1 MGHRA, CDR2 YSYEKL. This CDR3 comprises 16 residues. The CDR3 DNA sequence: TGCGCCAGCAGCCTTACGACTCCATCTAGCACAGATACGCAGTATTTT. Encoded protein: CASSLTTPSSTDTQYF.

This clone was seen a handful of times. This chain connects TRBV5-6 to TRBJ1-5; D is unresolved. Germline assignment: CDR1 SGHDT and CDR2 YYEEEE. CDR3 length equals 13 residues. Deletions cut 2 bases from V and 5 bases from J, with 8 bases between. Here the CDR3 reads CASSLAGYQPQHF. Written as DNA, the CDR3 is TGTGCCAGCAGCTTAGCAGGCTATCAGCCCCAGCATTTT.

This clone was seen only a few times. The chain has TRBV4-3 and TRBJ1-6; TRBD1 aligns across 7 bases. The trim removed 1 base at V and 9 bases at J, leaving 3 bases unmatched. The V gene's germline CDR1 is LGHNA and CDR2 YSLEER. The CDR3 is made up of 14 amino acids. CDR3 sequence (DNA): TGCGCCAGCAGCCAAGGAACAGGGGTTTCACCCCTCCACTTT. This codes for CASSQGTGVSPLHF.

CDR3 in amino acids: CASSSPTRSYGYTF. DNA of the CDR3: TGTGCCAGCAGCTCACCCACAAGGAGCTATGGCTACACCTTC. J is TRBJ1-2 and V is TRBV7-9; no definite D call. Per the germline V gene, CDR1 is SEHNR and CDR2 is FQNEAQ (reference sequence). The CDR3 runs 14 residues. V lost 4 bases and J 4 bases, leaving 13 bases between the germline ends.

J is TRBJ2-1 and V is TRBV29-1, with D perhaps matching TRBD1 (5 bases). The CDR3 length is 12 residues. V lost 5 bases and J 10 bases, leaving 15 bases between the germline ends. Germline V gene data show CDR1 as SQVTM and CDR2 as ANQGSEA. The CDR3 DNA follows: TGCAGCGTTCAGGGCCAGGTCAGCGAGCAGTTCTTC. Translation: CSVQGQVSEQFF.

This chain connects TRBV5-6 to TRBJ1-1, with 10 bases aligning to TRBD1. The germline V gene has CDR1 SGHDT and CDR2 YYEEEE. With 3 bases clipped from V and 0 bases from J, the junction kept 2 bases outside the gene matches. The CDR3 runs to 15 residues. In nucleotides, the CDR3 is TGTGCCAGCAGCTGGACAGGGGGTTTGAACACTGAAGCTTTCTTT. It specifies CASSWTGGLNTEAFF.

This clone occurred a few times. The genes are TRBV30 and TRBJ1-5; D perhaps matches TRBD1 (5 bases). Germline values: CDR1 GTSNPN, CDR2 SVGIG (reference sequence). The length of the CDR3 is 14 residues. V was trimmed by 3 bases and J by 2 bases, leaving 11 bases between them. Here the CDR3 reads CAWSQGVGNQPQHF. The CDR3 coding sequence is TGTGCCTGGAGCCAGGGCGTAGGCAATCAGCCCCAGCATTTT.